This T cell receptor (beta chain) was recovered during a study of cytomegalovirus exposure and HLA in healthy donors. Notes on this clone: No antigen is known for it.

The CDR3 is made up of 16 amino acids. CDR1 SGHAT and CDR2 FQDESV come from the germline V gene (reference sequence). V lost 2 bases and J lost 5; bases outside the gene matches: 6. Everyone who donated was a healthy bone marrow donor. Study-level results: Being productive about 87% or about 30% of the time was typical of most TCR beta V segments in an earlier analysis.

PCR primers comprised 60 Vbeta and 13 Jbeta primers. Repertoires were generated with immunoSEQ multiplex PCR, while TCRdb's copy carries only in-frame clones and drops some. This sample carries fewer than 200,000 clones, 60% to 85% of them seen once, and the ten largest clones take about 0.8%. The clonotype originates from a female donor in good health and CMV-seronegative. The sample comprised PBMCs. The chain recombines TRBV11-1 with TRBJ2-2, with 9 bases fitting TRBD1. The CDR3 region is CASSLTGQGWTGELFF. The CDR3 region has the DNA TGTGCCAGCAGCTTAACGGGACAGGGTTGGACCGGGGAGCTGTTTTTT.